The 28 T cell receptor beta chains reported below all come from one sample, sequenced in a study of identical twins. TCRdb recomputed calls from the 5' RACE reads with MiXCR, one row per CDR3 protein. The sample lists roughly 250,000 distinct CDR3 sequences, approximately 7% occurring once. Another study also made use of these data, one on yellow fever vaccine responses in identical twins.

The material sequenced was memory (CD45RO+) T cells sorted from blood. Receptors originate from a woman aged 18-35 years in good health.

This clonotype was observed many times. The J gene is TRBJ1-1, the V gene TRBV15; the match to TRBD1 covers 8 bases. The CDR3 totals 12 residues. After removal of 2 bases from V and 11 bases from J, the junction contained 4 bases not matched to a gene. The germline V gene encodes CDR1 LNHNV and CDR2 YYDKDF (reference sequence). The DNA of the CDR3 is TGTGCCACCAGCAGAAGGGACAGGCCCGCTTTCTTT. Protein product: CATSRRDRPAFF.

The chain carries TRBV7-6 and TRBJ2-2; TRBD2 matches at 10 bases. Germline trimming cut 4 bases from V and 5 bases from J; bases unmatched to any gene: 7. This CDR3 region has 16 residues. From germline, CDR1 is SGHVS and CDR2 FNYEAQ. Written as DNA, the CDR3 is TGTGCCAGCAGCTACTCTAGCGGGAGCGGAACCGGGGAGCTGTTTTTT. Translated, it gives CASSYSSGSGTGELFF. The entire variable domain, with the rest obtained from reference TRBV7-6 and TRBJ2-2, is as follows: GAGVSQSPRYKVTKRGQDVALRCDPISGHVSLYWYRQALGQGPEFLTYFNYEAQQDKSGLPNDRFSAERPEGSISTLTIQRTEQRDSAMYRCASSYSSGSGTGELFFGEGSRLTVL.

There are many counts of this clonotype. The rearrangement links TRBV11-2 to TRBJ2-3; 8 bases line up with TRBD1. The CDR3 spans 15 residues. The germline CDR1 and CDR2 sequences are SGHAT and FQNNGV. The V segment lost 1 base and the J segment 7 bases; nucleotides outside the gene matches: 7. The CDR3 nucleotides are TGTGCCAGCAGCTTAGTTGACAGGGGCGGGTATACGCAGTATTTT. Its protein product is CASSLVDRGGYTQYF.

The rearrangement uses TRBV24-1 and TRBJ2-5; TRBD2 agrees at 9 bases. Germline V gene data show CDR1 as KGHDR and CDR2 as SFDVKD. Trimming cost V 4 bases and J 5 bases; bases outside gene matches: 7. The CDR3 runs 15 residues. CDR3 loop: CATSDPGLAWETQYF. CDR3 bases: TGTGCCACCAGTGACCCGGGACTAGCCTGGGAGACCCAGTACTTC.

Many counts were recorded for this clonotype. V is TRBV7-9 and J is TRBJ1-1, with TRBD1 as a possible D gene (5 bases). Germline V gives CDR1 SEHNR, CDR2 FQNEAQ (reference sequence). V dropped 3 bases and J dropped 3 bases, with 17 bases sitting between them. The CDR3 is 16 amino acids. CDR3 in DNA: TGTGCCAGCAGCTTCCCCCGGGGGAACTTGGACACTGAAGCTTTCTTT. This translates into CASSFPRGNLDTEAFF. Looking up the rest from reference TRBV7-9 and TRBJ1-1 gives the full variable domain: DTGVSQNPRHKITKRGQNVTFRCDPISEHNRLYWYRQTLGQGPEFLTYFQNEAQLEKSRLLSDRFSAERPKGSFSTLEIQRTEQGDSAMYLCASSFPRGNLDTEAFFGQGTRLTVV.

At least ten counts were recorded for this clonotype. The chain carries TRBV12-3 or TRBV12-4 and TRBJ1-1; a weak D match, TRBD1 (6 bases). CDR3 length: 14 amino acids. The germline V and J ends were trimmed by 5 bases and 5 bases, with 15 bases remaining between them. CDR3 coding DNA: TGTGCCAGCAGTACCACAGGGAGGGGGACTGAAGCTTTCTTT. Residues: CASSTTGRGTEAFF.

V and J are TRBV19 and TRBJ2-3; TRBD1 or TRBD2 may be the D gene (5 bases each). Germline V CDR1 and CDR2: LNHDA, SQIVND (reference sequence). There are 16 residues in the CDR3. V lost 4 bases and J lost 4, with 18 bases in between. This chain's CDR3 is CASSTWDVQEADTQYF. CDR3 nucleotides: TGTGCCAGTAGTACGTGGGACGTCCAGGAGGCAGATACGCAGTATTTT.

This clonotype was seen ten or more times. V and J are TRBV4-1 and TRBJ2-2, with 9 bases that match TRBD1. This CDR3 region has 16 residues. Germline V lookup: CDR1 MGHRA, CDR2 YSYEKL. V gave up 2 bases and J gave up 0 bases; unmatched junction bases: 1. CDR3 coding DNA: TGCGCCAGCAGCCAATGGACAGGGGCGAACACCGGGGAGCTGTTTTTT. Protein: CASSQWTGANTGELFF.

This chain uses TRBV20-1 with TRBJ2-2, with D maybe TRBD1 (6 bases). Between the trimmed V and J ends, which lost 2 bases and 3 bases, there was a span of 10 bases. The CDR3 is 14 residues long. The germline V gene encodes CDR1 DFQATT and CDR2 SNEGSKA (reference sequence). CDR3 nucleotides: TGCAGTGCTAGAAGAAACAGGGACACCGGGGAGCTGTTTTTT. It codes for CSARRNRDTGELFF.

This clonotype has more than one count but fewer than ten. The genes are TRBV4-2 and TRBJ1-6; maybe TRBD1 (6 bases). Germline values: CDR1 LGHNA, CDR2 YNFKEQ. The CDR3 has 16 residues. The V end was cut by 0 bases, the J end by 10 bases, with 16 bases between. The CDR3 here is CASSQDPTGTGSPLHF. The CDR3 DNA is TGTGCCAGCAGCCAAGATCCTACAGGGACGGGGTCACCCCTCCACTTT.

The sample holds many counts of this clonotype. The rearrangement uses TRBV12-3 or TRBV12-4 and TRBJ2-2, with D hard to call. V was pared by 2 bases and J by 4 bases, with 11 bases between. The CDR3 totals 15 residues. In DNA form, the CDR3 reads TGTGCCAGCAGTTTAAGGTCCGAACCCACCGGGGAGCTGTTTTTT. Its translation is CASSLRSEPTGELFF.

This clonotype was recorded many times. The chain couples TRBV10-3 to TRBJ1-5; 10 nucleotides align to TRBD1. The CDR3 sequence is 15 residues long. Unmatched junction bases numbered 7, after V lost 5 bases and J lost 6 bases. From germline, CDR1 is ENHRY and CDR2 SYGVKD. The CDR3 is CAISQTGGGGQPQHF. Written as DNA, the CDR3 is TGTGCCATCAGTCAGACAGGGGGCGGAGGTCAGCCCCAGCATTTT.

This clonotype was seen repeatedly, ten times or more. V and J are TRBV5-1 and TRBJ2-2, with TRBD1 identical over 9 bases. From germline, CDR1 is SGHRS and CDR2 YFSETQ. The CDR3 runs 16 residues. V gave up 0 bases and J gave up 7 bases; unmatched junction bases: 7. The CDR3 DNA follows: TGCGCCAGCAGCTTGGAGGGGACAGGGATCGTCGGGGAGCTGTTTTTT. The encoded protein is CASSLEGTGIVGELFF.

Many counts were recorded for this clonotype. The chain couples TRBV7-9 to TRBJ2-5; possibly TRBD1 for D (6 bases). The V gene lost 5 bases and the J gene lost 4 bases, with 8 bases spanning the gap. Germline lookup yields CDR1 SEHNR and CDR2 FQNEAQ (reference sequence). The CDR3 loop spans 12 amino acids. The chain's CDR3 is CASSPGAETQYF. Here the CDR3 DNA reads TGTGCCAGCAGCCCAGGGGCAGAGACCCAGTACTTC.

This clonotype was observed many times. The V gene is TRBV5-1, the J gene TRBJ1-4, with D hard to call. Trimming left V 7 bases short and J 6 bases short, with 13 bases between. Germline assignment: CDR1 SGHRS and CDR2 YFSETQ. The CDR3 is made up of 13 amino acids. DNA of the CDR3: TGCGCCAGCGCTTCCCTTGAGGATGAAAAACTGTTTTTT. It encodes CASASLEDEKLFF. Complete variable domain (other parts from reference TRBV5-1 and TRBJ1-4): KAGVTQTPRYLIKTRGQQVTLSCSPISGHRSVSWYQQTPGQGLQFLFEYFSETQRNKGNFPGRFSGRQFSNSRSEMNVSTLELGDSALYLCASASLEDEKLFFGSGTQLSVL.

This clonotype has more than one count but fewer than ten. The chain joins TRBV20-1 to TRBJ2-5; D is possibly TRBD1 (6 bases). Germline CDR1 DFQATT, CDR2 SNEGSKA (reference sequence). CDR3 length: 12 residues. Between the trimmed V and J ends, which lost 4 bases and 2 bases, there was a span of 8 bases. DNA of the CDR3: TGCAGTGCTACGGACAGACAAGAGACCCAGTACTTC. It translates to CSATDRQETQYF.

This clonotype was seen many times. The gene calls are TRBV28 and TRBJ1-6; D gene ambiguous. Deletions cut 2 bases from V and 10 bases from J, with 12 bases between. This CDR3 is built from 14 residues. In germline, CDR1 is MDHEN, CDR2 SYDVKM. Written as DNA, the CDR3 is TGTGCCAGCAGTTTACTGGCCTCCCGGTCACCCCTCCACTTT. It specifies CASSLLASRSPLHF.

Details on this clonotype: The junction shows a germline mismatch at one end, possibly a read error. The chain is built from TRBV9 and TRBJ2-2, with TRBD2 matching over 10 bases. The CDR3 has 16 residues. Germline values: CDR1 SGDLS, CDR2 YYNGEE. The CDR3 DNA sequence: TGTGCCAGCAGGGACACATCTAGCGGGAGTATCGGGGAGCTGTCTTTT. Translation: CASRDTSSGSIGELSF.

This clonotype came up once. The chain couples TRBV20-1 to TRBJ2-5; 14 positions match TRBD2. From germline, CDR1 is DFQATT and CDR2 SNEGSKA (reference sequence). The CDR3 is 15 amino acids. Trimming at V came to 5 bases and at J to 1 base, leaving 3 bases not matched to a gene. CDR3 sequence: CSAGGLAGAQETQYF. The CDR3 nucleotides are TGCAGTGCTGGGGGACTAGCGGGGGCCCAAGAGACCCAGTACTTC.

The V gene is TRBV10-3, the J gene TRBJ1-3, with a weak D call TRBD1 (5 bases). Germline CDR1 reads ENHRY; CDR2 reads SYGVKD. The CDR3 length is 14 residues. V lost 3 bases, J lost 4 bases, and 10 bases lay in between. Written as DNA, the CDR3 is TGTGCCATCAGTGAAGGGGCTAGCGGAAACACCATATATTTT. Protein: CAISEGASGNTIYF.

This clonotype came up many times. This chain connects TRBV24-1 to TRBJ2-2; D not certain. V was shortened by 6 bases and J by 4 bases, with 14 bases between the two germline ends. Germline CDR1 is KGHDR and CDR2 is SFDVKD. The CDR3 contains 15 residues. The CDR3: CATSRSEGFTGELFF. CDR3 in DNA: TGTGCCACCAGTCGGAGTGAAGGGTTCACCGGGGAGCTGTTTTTT.

This clonotype was seen ten or more times. J is TRBJ1-1 and V is TRBV2; 9 bases match TRBD1. Trimming took 5 bases from V and 3 from J; bases not matched to a gene: 4. The CDR3 spans 14 residues. Per the germline V gene, CDR1 is SNHLY and CDR2 is FYNNEI. The CDR3 loop reads CASSKQGADTEAFF. The CDR3, as DNA: TGTGCCAGCAGTAAACAGGGGGCTGACACTGAAGCTTTCTTT.

The chain carries TRBV7-6 and TRBJ2-3; 13 nucleotides agree with TRBD2. The germline CDR1 and CDR2 sequences are SGHVS and FNYEAQ. This CDR3 contains 20 residues. V shed 1 base, J shed 0 bases, and the junction held 10 bases outside the gene matches. The CDR3 reads CASSLGLGLAGASSTDTQYF. DNA for the CDR3: TGTGCCAGCAGCTTAGGTCTAGGACTAGCGGGAGCCAGTAGCACAGATACGCAGTATTTT.

There are many counts of this clonotype. The J gene is TRBJ2-5, the V gene TRBV7-2; D ambiguous. The V end was cut by 2 bases, the J end by 4 bases, with 11 bases between. Per the germline V gene, CDR1 is SGHTA and CDR2 is FQGNSA. The CDR3 totals 14 residues. The CDR3 reads CASSLMSLGETQYF. CDR3 bases: TGTGCCAGCAGCTTAATGAGCCTAGGAGAGACCCAGTACTTC.

This clonotype has a count of ten or more. The junction departs from germline at one end; a sequencing error may be responsible. The chain couples TRBV12-3 or TRBV12-4 to TRBJ1-5, with TRBD1 as a possible D gene (5 bases). The CDR3 covers 15 residues. The CDR3 DNA sequence: TGCGCCAGCAGCTTGGGCGGGGGTGGCAATCAGCCCCAGCATTTT. Protein product: CASSLGGGGNQPQHF.

This clonotype has ten or more counts. The chain uses TRBV7-8 and TRBJ2-5; D gene uncertain. The CDR3 is 11 residues long. Germline V gene lookup returns CDR1 SGHVS and CDR2 FQNEAQ. V gave up 8 bases and J gave up 1 base, with 5 bases separating them. CDR3 coding DNA: TGTGCCAGCGGGCCCCAAGAGACCCAGTACTTC. It is translated as CASGPQETQYF.

This clonotype turned up a few times. This chain joins TRBV7-7 and TRBJ2-5; 7 nucleotides match TRBD2. There are 15 residues in the CDR3. From germline, CDR1 is SSHAT and CDR2 FNYEAQ (reference sequence). The V gene end was trimmed by 6 bases and the J gene end by 4 bases; junction bases not matched to a gene: 11. Here the CDR3 DNA reads TGTGCCAGCAGTCCCCTTGCGGGAGTGGCAGAGACCCAGTACTTC. It translates to CASSPLAGVAETQYF.

This chain uses TRBV7-9 with TRBJ2-1; TRBD2 aligns across 8 bases. V lost 2 bases, J lost 3 bases, and 3 bases stayed unmatched. CDR1 is SEHNR and CDR2 is FQNEAQ in the germline V gene (reference sequence). This CDR3 has 15 amino acids. The CDR3 nucleotides are TGTGCCAGCAGCTTAATAGCGGGACGCTACAATGAGCAGTTCTTC. Translated, it gives CASSLIAGRYNEQFF.